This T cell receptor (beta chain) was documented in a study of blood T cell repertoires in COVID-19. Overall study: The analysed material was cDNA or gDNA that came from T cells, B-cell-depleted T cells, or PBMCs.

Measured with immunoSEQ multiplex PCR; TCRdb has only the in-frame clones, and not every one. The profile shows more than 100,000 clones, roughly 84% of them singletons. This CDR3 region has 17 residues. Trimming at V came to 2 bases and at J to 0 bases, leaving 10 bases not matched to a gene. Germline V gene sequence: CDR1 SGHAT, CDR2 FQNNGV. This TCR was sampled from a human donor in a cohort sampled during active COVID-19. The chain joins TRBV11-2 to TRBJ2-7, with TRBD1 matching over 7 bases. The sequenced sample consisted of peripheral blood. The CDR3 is CASSLRQGSSVSYEQYF. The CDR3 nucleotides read TGTGCCAGCAGCTTACGACAGGGATCTTCCGTCTCCTACGAGCAGTACTTC.